Following are 5 T cell receptor beta chains from one sample sequenced in a study of Ad26.COV2.S vaccination and SARS-CoV-2 variants. TCRdb keeps only in-frame clones here, not all; method: immunoSEQ multiplex PCR. The sample gives under 550,000 clones, 85% to 90% of which show up once; approximately 4% is in the top ten. As for treatment: roughly 19 received Ad26.COV2.S at low or high dose, single or two shots; 5 received placebo; per-sample allocation not given. On day 63 after the first injection, vaccine and placebo recipients gave samples. This specimen was peripheral blood, taken in a trial of Ad26.COV2.S vaccine versus placebo. The receptor source for this set is a person between 18 and 65 years old who received the Ad26.COV2.S COVID-19 vaccine or a placebo.

CDR3 sequence reads: CASSYDQNYGYTF. The CDR3 DNA is TGTGCCAGCAGTTACGACCAGAACTATGGCTACACCTTC. The J gene is TRBJ1-2, the V gene TRBV6-5; D gene ambiguous. Germline lookup yields CDR1 MNHEY and CDR2 SVGAGI. This CDR3 contains 13 residues. The ends were cut back, 2 bases at V and 2 bases at J, with 6 bases in the middle.

This chain uses TRBV11-3 with TRBJ1-1; TRBD1 agrees at 7 bases. CDR3 length equals 16 residues. V lost 5 bases to trimming and J lost 5 bases; unmatched junction nucleotides: 14. Germline CDR1 is SGHNT and CDR2 is YENEEA. The CDR3 DNA follows: TGTGCCAGCAGCGACTACAGGGGATTCGTAGTTACTGAAGCTTTCTTT. Amino acid sequence: CASSDYRGFVVTEAFF.

The genes are TRBV5-4 and TRBJ2-7; 9 positions agree with TRBD2. There are 15 residues in the CDR3. The germline V gene has CDR1 SGHNT and CDR2 YYREEE (reference sequence). J gave up 2 bases and V 1 base, and 4 bases lay outside the gene matches. In DNA form, the CDR3 reads TGTGCCAGCAGCTTGAGTCTAGCGGGGACCTACGAGCAGTACTTC. The encoded protein is CASSLSLAGTYEQYF.

A single count supports this clone. The J gene is TRBJ2-1, the V gene TRBV4-3; D is unclear. The CDR3 is made up of 17 amino acids. V was cut by 0 bases and J by 0 bases, with 12 bases left in between. The V gene's germline CDR1 is LGHNA and CDR2 YSLEER. The CDR3 sequence: CASSQDLLWSSYNEQFF. Written as DNA, the CDR3 is TGCGCCAGCAGCCAAGATCTGCTCTGGAGCTCCTACAATGAGCAGTTCTTC.

Many counts were recorded for this clone. The chain employs TRBV3-1 (or the pseudogene TRBV3-2) and TRBJ2-3; 8 nucleotides match TRBD2. CDR1 and CDR2 from the germline V gene are LGHDT and YNNKEL (reference sequence). The ends lost 2 bases at V and 0 bases at J; junction bases unmatched: 7. The CDR3 consists of 17 residues. The CDR3 DNA is TGTGCCAGCAGCCAACAACTAGCGGAGTTAAGCACAGATACGCAGTATTTT. Its protein is CASSQQLAELSTDTQYF.